This is a list of T cell receptor beta chains from one sample in a study of kidney transplant recipient with SARS-CoV-2 infection. TCRdb ran MiXCR on the reads and lists one entry per CDR3 protein. The sample contains approximately 240,000 distinct CDR3 sequences, around 26% of which appear only once. The material was a blood sample, obtained at baseline and on roughly day 110 from a kidney transplant recipient. All receptors derive from a male patient aged 30 to 40 who had COVID-19 and was a kidney transplant recipient. The T cells may partly be graft donor cells. Each CDR3 is given with its conserved first and last residue. A D gene is named only where the DNA matches it firmly. Some rows mark clone size as missing; the rest say once, few, many or name a class of expanded clone.

V gene: TRBV16; J gene: TRBJ1-2; D gene: .; clone size: many; CDR3 DNA: TGTGCCAGCAGCACAAATTCGGTCGTTAGAAAGACCTATGGCTACACCTTC; CDR3 protein: CASSTNSVVRKTYGYTF
V gene: TRBV7-9; J gene: TRBJ2-1; D gene: .; clone size: .; CDR3 DNA: TGTGCCAGCAGCTTTTTGGGGGACTCCTACAATGAGCAGTTCTTC; CDR3 protein: CASSFLGDSYNEQFF
V gene: TRBV6-6; J gene: TRBJ2-4; D gene: .; clone size: few; CDR3 DNA: TGTGCCAGCATAGCAGGGGCCAAAAACATTCAGTACTTC; CDR3 protein: CASIAGAKNIQYF
V gene: TRBV9; J gene: TRBJ2-3; D gene: TRBD2; clone size: many; CDR3 DNA: TGTGCCAGCAGCCATCCTAGCGGGAGTAGGGCAGATACGCAGTATTTT; CDR3 protein: CASSHPSGSRADTQYF
V gene: TRBV3-1; J gene: TRBJ2-5; D gene: .; clone size: .; CDR3 DNA: TGTGCCAGCAGCCGGCCTAGTCCCATTTCTTTCCCTGAGACCCAGTACTTC; CDR3 protein: CASSRPSPISFPETQYF
V gene: TRBV27; J gene: TRBJ2-7; D gene: TRBD2; clone size: many; CDR3 DNA: TGTGCCAGCAGTTCACAACCCGGGACTAGCTTCTACGAGCAGTACTTC; CDR3 protein: CASSSQPGTSFYEQYF
V gene: TRBV7-8; J gene: TRBJ1-5; D gene: .; clone size: many; CDR3 DNA: TGTGCCAGCAGCTTGTCTTACAACCCTAGCAATCAGCCCCAGCATTTT; CDR3 protein: CASSLSYNPSNQPQHF
V gene: TRBV12-3/TRBV12-4; J gene: TRBJ2-1; D gene: TRBD1; clone size: many; CDR3 DNA: TGTGCCAGCAGTTTTTCTTCAGGGGGCAACTTGAATGAGCAGTTCTTC; CDR3 protein: CASSFSSGGNLNEQFF
V gene: TRBV9; J gene: TRBJ1-5; D gene: .; clone size: many; CDR3 DNA: TGTGCCAGCAGCGCCACCGGGACGTACGATAGCAATCAGCCCCAGCATTTT; CDR3 protein: CASSATGTYDSNQPQHF
V gene: TRBV6-1; J gene: TRBJ2-5; D gene: TRBD2; clone size: many; CDR3 DNA: TGTGCCAGTAGCGGGAGAATGGAGACCCAGTACTTC; CDR3 protein: CASSGRMETQYF
V gene: TRBV21-1; J gene: TRBJ2-5; D gene: .; clone size: .; CDR3 DNA: TGTGCCAGCAGCAAAGGGGACCCCCAAGAGACCCAAGAGACCCAGTACTTC; CDR3 protein: CASSKGDPQETQETQYF
V gene: TRBV7-9; J gene: TRBJ2-5; D gene: .; clone size: .; CDR3 DNA: TGTGCCAGCAGCTTTCCGATTCAAGAGACCCAGTACTTC; CDR3 protein: CASSFPIQETQYF
V gene: TRBV12-3/TRBV12-4; J gene: TRBJ1-2; D gene: TRBD1; clone size: many; CDR3 DNA: TGTGCCAGCAGCAAGGGACAGGGCCCTCATGGCTACACCTTC; CDR3 protein: CASSKGQGPHGYTF
V gene: TRBV2; J gene: TRBJ2-1; D gene: .; clone size: .; CDR3 DNA: TGTGCCAGCAGTGAATTGGGGTACAATGAGCAGTTCTTC; CDR3 protein: CASSELGYNEQFF
V gene: TRBV19; J gene: TRBJ1-4; D gene: .; clone size: many; CDR3 DNA: TGTGCCAGTACCCGCGGGTGGAGTCCAACTAATGAAAAACTGTTTTTT; CDR3 protein: CASTRGWSPTNEKLFF
V gene: TRBV3-1; J gene: TRBJ1-1; D gene: .; clone size: many; CDR3 DNA: TGTGCCAGCAGCTCGGATGATCCCATTTCAATTCGCACTGAAGCTTTCTTT; CDR3 protein: CASSSDDPISIRTEAFF
V gene: TRBV6-1; J gene: TRBJ1-2; D gene: .; clone size: many; CDR3 DNA: TGTGCCAGCAGTGATGTCGACTCTATGCGAAAGACCTATGGCTACACCTTC; CDR3 protein: CASSDVDSMRKTYGYTF
V gene: TRBV9; J gene: TRBJ1-2; D gene: .; clone size: many; CDR3 DNA: TGTGCCAGCATTCTGAAGTACTCAAGAAAGACCTATGGCTACACCTTC; CDR3 protein: CASILKYSRKTYGYTF
V gene: TRBV29-1; J gene: TRBJ2-2; D gene: .; clone size: once; CDR3 DNA: TGCAGCGTTGATCTAAGGAACACCGGGGAGCTGTTTTTT; CDR3 protein: CSVDLRNTGELFF
V gene: TRBV7-6; J gene: TRBJ1-2; D gene: .; clone size: .; CDR3 DNA: TGTGCCAGCAGCGTAACAAATGAATCTCGAAAGACCTATGGCTACACCTTC; CDR3 protein: CASSVTNESRKTYGYTF
V gene: TRBV28; J gene: TRBJ1-5; D gene: .; clone size: many; CDR3 DNA: TGTGCCAGCAGGGGACGGTATAGCAATCAGCCCCAGCATTTT; CDR3 protein: CASRGRYSNQPQHF
V gene: TRBV3-1; J gene: TRBJ2-2; D gene: .; clone size: many; CDR3 DNA: TGTGCCAGCAGCTCCGATGGTCCCATTTCAGGCTTGACCGGGGAGCTGTTTTTT; CDR3 protein: CASSSDGPISGLTGELFF
V gene: TRBV20-1; J gene: TRBJ1-1; D gene: .; clone size: .; CDR3 DNA: TGCAGTGCTAGCGTGGGTCTAGACACTGAAGCTTTCTTT; CDR3 protein: CSASVGLDTEAFF
V gene: TRBV3-1; J gene: TRBJ1-2; D gene: .; clone size: many; CDR3 DNA: TGTGCCAGCAGCCCATTGGGGTTTAACTATGGCTACACCTTC; CDR3 protein: CASSPLGFNYGYTF
V gene: TRBV6-5; J gene: TRBJ2-5; D gene: .; clone size: .; CDR3 DNA: TGTGCCAGCAGTTACTCCGGGGAGCGAGAGACCCAGTACTTC; CDR3 protein: CASSYSGERETQYF
V gene: TRBV28; J gene: TRBJ2-1; D gene: TRBD2; clone size: many; CDR3 DNA: TGTGCCAGCAGCCTAGCGGGATACTACAATGAGCAGTTCTTC; CDR3 protein: CASSLAGYYNEQFF
V gene: TRBV27; J gene: TRBJ2-7; D gene: TRBD1; clone size: many; CDR3 DNA: TGTGCCAGCAGTAAGTCTAGGGGACAGGGGAGTTACGAGCAGTACTTC; CDR3 protein: CASSKSRGQGSYEQYF
V gene: TRBV7-6; J gene: TRBJ2-3; D gene: TRBD2; clone size: few; CDR3 DNA: TGTGCCAGCAGCTCGTACCCCGGGACTACTAGCACAGATACGCAGTATTTT; CDR3 protein: CASSSYPGTTSTDTQYF
V gene: TRBV7-9; J gene: TRBJ1-3; D gene: .; clone size: many; CDR3 DNA: TGTGCCAGCAGCTTAGTTGGCCGGGACACCATATATTTT; CDR3 protein: CASSLVGRDTIYF
V gene: TRBV18; J gene: TRBJ2-1; D gene: TRBD2; clone size: once; CDR3 DNA: TGTGCCAGCTCACTACTAGCGGGAGGGAGCTTCGAGCAGTTCTTC; CDR3 protein: CASSLLAGGSFEQFF
V gene: TRBV7-9; J gene: TRBJ2-2; D gene: TRBD2; clone size: many; CDR3 DNA: TGTGCCAGCAGCACCCGGACTAGCGGGAGAGACCCCGGGGAGCTGTTTTTT; CDR3 protein: CASSTRTSGRDPGELFF
V gene: TRBV18; J gene: TRBJ2-3; D gene: .; clone size: .; CDR3 DNA: TGTGCCAGCTCACACAGGGTCCCAGATACGCAGTATTTT; CDR3 protein: CASSHRVPDTQYF
V gene: TRBV6-4; J gene: TRBJ1-2; D gene: .; clone size: many; CDR3 DNA: TGTGCCAGCAGTACTGAATCCTCACACGGAAAGACCTATGGCTACACCTTC; CDR3 protein: CASSTESSHGKTYGYTF
V gene: TRBV18; J gene: TRBJ2-3; D gene: .; clone size: many; CDR3 DNA: TGTGCCAGCTCACCAACAGCTATCCCGGGAGATACGCAGTATTTT; CDR3 protein: CASSPTAIPGDTQYF
V gene: TRBV23-1; J gene: TRBJ1-2; D gene: .; clone size: many; CDR3 DNA: TGCGCCAGCAGTCCTTCAACGCTACGCAGAAAGACCTATGGCTACACCTTC; CDR3 protein: CASSPSTLRRKTYGYTF
V gene: TRBV7-9; J gene: TRBJ2-2; D gene: .; clone size: many; CDR3 DNA: TGTGCCAGCAGCCCCGATGTTGGAGGGAGAAACACCGGGGAGCTGTTTTTT; CDR3 protein: CASSPDVGGRNTGELFF
V gene: TRBV7-8; J gene: TRBJ2-3; D gene: TRBD2; clone size: few; CDR3 DNA: TGTGCCAGCAGCAATAGCGGGGGAAGAGATACGCAGTATTTT; CDR3 protein: CASSNSGGRDTQYF
V gene: TRBV6-5; J gene: TRBJ1-2; D gene: .; clone size: .; CDR3 DNA: TGTGCCAGCAGCTTCGCCGGGACTGCGGATAACTATGGCTACACCTTC; CDR3 protein: CASSFAGTADNYGYTF
V gene: TRBV9; J gene: TRBJ1-2; D gene: .; clone size: .; CDR3 DNA: TGTGCCAGCAGCGTAGCTATTGGGGGGCTAGTCAACTATGGCTACACCTTC; CDR3 protein: CASSVAIGGLVNYGYTF
V gene: TRBV27; J gene: TRBJ2-1; D gene: TRBD2; clone size: many; CDR3 DNA: TGTGCCAGCAGCCCAGGGACTAGCGGGGGCAATGAGCAGTTCTTC; CDR3 protein: CASSPGTSGGNEQFF
V gene: TRBV29-1; J gene: TRBJ2-7; D gene: .; clone size: many; CDR3 DNA: TGCAGCGTTGAAGTCGTCAGAGAGGGGTCCTACGAGCAGTACTTC; CDR3 protein: CSVEVVREGSYEQYF
V gene: TRBV6-5; J gene: TRBJ1-1; D gene: .; clone size: many; CDR3 DNA: TGTGCCAGCAGTCAAAGACCGGCCGGAACCCTGAACACTGAAGCTTTCTTT; CDR3 protein: CASSQRPAGTLNTEAFF
V gene: TRBV23-1; J gene: TRBJ1-2; D gene: .; clone size: many; CDR3 DNA: TGCGCCAGCAGTACCTCACGGCTACGCAGAAAGACCTATGGCTACACCTTC; CDR3 protein: CASSTSRLRRKTYGYTF
V gene: TRBV3-1; J gene: TRBJ2-5; D gene: .; clone size: many; CDR3 DNA: TGTGCCAGCAGCCGGGATGCTCCCATTTCTTTCTCTGAGACCCAGTACTTC; CDR3 protein: CASSRDAPISFSETQYF
V gene: TRBV12-3/TRBV12-4; J gene: TRBJ1-5; D gene: .; clone size: many; CDR3 DNA: TGTGCCAGCAGTTTGGAACAGAATAATCAGCCCCAGCATTTT; CDR3 protein: CASSLEQNNQPQHF
V gene: TRBV28; J gene: TRBJ2-1; D gene: .; clone size: many; CDR3 DNA: TGTGCCAGCAGTTCCCTCAGCGGCCGTTCCTACAATGAGCAGTTCTTC; CDR3 protein: CASSSLSGRSYNEQFF
V gene: TRBV15; J gene: TRBJ2-2; D gene: .; clone size: few; CDR3 DNA: TGTGCCACCAGCAGAGAAAGACGGTCCACCGGGGAGCTGTTTTTT; CDR3 protein: CATSRERRSTGELFF
V gene: TRBV5-3; J gene: TRBJ1-2; D gene: .; clone size: many; CDR3 DNA: TGTGCCAGATGCAAGCCAGTGGTGAGAAAGACCTATGGCTACACCTTC; CDR3 protein: CARCKPVVRKTYGYTF
V gene: TRBV20-1; J gene: TRBJ2-4; D gene: TRBD2; clone size: .; CDR3 DNA: TGCAGTGCCTGGGTAGCGGGAGCAGGGGAGCGGTACTTC; CDR3 protein: CSAWVAGAGERYF
V gene: TRBV24-1; J gene: TRBJ1-5; D gene: .; clone size: many; CDR3 DNA: TGTGCCACCAGTGAGGACGGGAATCAGCCCCAGCATTTT; CDR3 protein: CATSEDGNQPQHF
V gene: TRBV20-1; J gene: TRBJ1-2; D gene: .; clone size: many; CDR3 DNA: TGCAGTGCTTATGACGGGCTGTTTCGAAAGACCTATGGCTACACCTTC; CDR3 protein: CSAYDGLFRKTYGYTF
V gene: TRBV6-5; J gene: TRBJ2-1; D gene: TRBD1; clone size: few; CDR3 DNA: TGTGCCAGCAGCACCGACAGGGGGCGAACCTACAATGAGCAGTTCTTC; CDR3 protein: CASSTDRGRTYNEQFF
V gene: TRBV29-1; J gene: TRBJ2-1; D gene: .; clone size: many; CDR3 DNA: TGCAGCGTTGGAAAGCAGGGCAGCTCCTACAATGAGCAGTTCTTC; CDR3 protein: CSVGKQGSSYNEQFF
V gene: TRBV19; J gene: TRBJ2-3; D gene: .; clone size: few; CDR3 DNA: TGTGCCAGTAGTATTTCCGATACGCAGTATTTT; CDR3 protein: CASSISDTQYF